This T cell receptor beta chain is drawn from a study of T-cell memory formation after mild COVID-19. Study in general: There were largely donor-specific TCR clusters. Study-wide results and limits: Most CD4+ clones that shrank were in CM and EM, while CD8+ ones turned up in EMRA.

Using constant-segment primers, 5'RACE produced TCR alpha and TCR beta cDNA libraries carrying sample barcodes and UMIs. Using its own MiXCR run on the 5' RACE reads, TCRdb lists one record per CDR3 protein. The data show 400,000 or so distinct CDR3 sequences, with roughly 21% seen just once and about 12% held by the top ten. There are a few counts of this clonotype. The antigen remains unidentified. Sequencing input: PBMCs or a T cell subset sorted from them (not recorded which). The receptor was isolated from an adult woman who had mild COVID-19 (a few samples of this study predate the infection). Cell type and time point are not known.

In DNA form, the CDR3 reads TGCAGTGCTGTCCACAGGGGAGGCACGCAGTATTTT. It translates to CSAVHRGGTQYF. V usage is TRBV20-1 and J usage is TRBJ2-3; perhaps TRBD1 as D (7 bases). This CDR3 spans 12 amino acids. V was clipped by 5 bases and J by 9 bases, with 15 bases between them. Germline lookup yields CDR1 DFQATT and CDR2 SNEGSKA (reference sequence).